This record looks at one T cell receptor beta chain sequence and its context. Its antigen is not known. The sample comes from a study of graft-versus-host responses after intestinal transplantation. Findings and limits, study-wide: Recipient marrow harbored GvH clones, some of which surfaced first in ileum or blood.

Data came from immunoSEQ multiplex PCR; TCRdb stores just in-frame clones and leaves some out. The table has about 110,000 clones, just over 90% seen once. V gave up 0 bases and J gave up 6 bases, with 15 bases separating them. This CDR3 is built from 15 residues. Germline V CDR1 and CDR2: SGHRS, YFSETQ. This rearrangement joins TRBV5-1 to TRBJ1-2; weak D call: TRBD1 (5 bases). The TCR sequence derives from a human donor who was the organ donor for an intestinal transplant. The sequencing used unstimulated CD4+ T cells sorted from spleen or lymph node cells, collected before transplant. Here the CDR3 reads CASSLEFGAVNGYTF. CDR3 nucleotide sequence: TGCGCCAGCAGCTTGGAGTTTGGGGCGGTGAATGGCTACACCTTC. The complete variable domain, with remaining parts taken from reference TRBV5-1 and TRBJ1-2, reads KAGVTQTPRYLIKTRGQQVTLSCSPISGHRSVSWYQQTPGQGLQFLFEYFSETQRNKGNFPGRFSGRQFSNSRSEMNVSTLELGDSALYLCASSLEFGAVNGYTFGSGTRLTVV.